A single sample is the source of the 8 T cell receptor beta chains below, sequenced in a study of beta chain features in type 1 diabetes. Study-level results: Type 1 diabetes patients had moderately but significantly shorter TCRB CDR3s in all four CD4+ subsets.

Their recognized antigens are unknown. As every portion of the isolated RNA was reverse transcribed, the sequencing read expressed TCRB transcripts. Only in-frame clones appear in the TCRdb table, and some are missing; sequencing was by immunoSEQ multiplex PCR. This sample has a few hundred thousand clones; under 13% occur once, and the top ten carry approximately 0.015%. The material sequenced was naive CD4+ T cells from blood. Receptors originate from a man aged 30 to 45 with type 1 diabetes.

The gene calls are TRBV18 and TRBJ2-1; D might be TRBD2 (6 bases). CDR3 length: 16 residues. Germline loops: CDR1 KGHSH, CDR2 LQKENI. Trimming stripped 2 bases from V and 4 bases from J, with 15 bases between. The CDR3 is CASSPAGSTRYNEQFF. CDR3 in DNA: TGTGCCAGCTCACCAGCCGGGTCGACTAGATACAATGAGCAGTTCTTC.

The chain couples TRBV29-1 to TRBJ2-7, with D perhaps matching TRBD1 (5 bases). This CDR3 is built from 13 residues. V lost 1 base, J lost 4 bases, and 11 bases lay in between. Germline-derived CDR1 and CDR2 are SQVTM and ANQGSEA. The chain's CDR3 is CSVEGLTGYEQYF. The CDR3 DNA follows: TGCAGCGTTGAAGGCCTTACAGGTTACGAGCAGTACTTC.

This clone was seen only a few times. The CDR3 sequence: CASSQERTGEASGANVLTF. The CDR3 nucleotides read TGCGCCAGCAGCCAAGAGAGAACAGGGGAGGCGTCTGGGGCCAACGTCCTGACTTTC. The chain employs TRBV4-3 and TRBJ2-6; D possibly corresponds to TRBD1 (7 bases). The V gene's germline CDR1 is LGHNA and CDR2 YSLEER. This CDR3 has 19 residues. The V end lost 0 bases, the J end lost 1 base, and 16 bases lay between the germline ends.

The chain employs TRBV7-9 and TRBJ2-7, with D possibly matching TRBD2 (6 bases). CDR1 SEHNR and CDR2 FQNEAQ come from the germline V gene (reference sequence). Between the trimmed V and J ends, which lost 1 base and 0 bases, there was a span of 10 bases. The length of the CDR3 is 15 residues. CDR3 amino acids: CASSLGGTLSYEQYF. The CDR3 DNA is TGTGCCAGCAGCTTAGGCGGGACGCTCTCCTACGAGCAGTACTTC.

There are a few counts of this clone. This sequence joins TRBV7-3 and TRBJ2-1; weak D call: TRBD2 (7 bases). The germline V gene has CDR1 SGHTA and CDR2 FQGTGA. The CDR3 length is 15 residues. V dropped 5 bases and J dropped 0 bases, with 11 bases sitting between them. CDR3 sequence: CASSQRGGSYNEQFF. In DNA form, the CDR3 reads TGTGCCAGCAGCCAAAGGGGGGGCTCCTACAATGAGCAGTTCTTC. The whole variable domain, filled in from reference TRBV7-3 and TRBJ2-1, reads GAGVSQTPSNKVTEKGKYVELRCDPISGHTALYWYRQSLGQGPEFLIYFQGTGAADDSGLPNDRFFAVRPEGSVSTLKIQRTERGDSAVYLCASSQRGGSYNEQFFGPGTRLTVL.

The sample holds a few counts of this clone. The J gene is TRBJ2-1, the V gene TRBV28, with 7 bases identical to TRBD1. Germline assignment: CDR1 MDHEN and CDR2 SYDVKM. With 5 bases clipped from V and 8 bases from J, the junction kept 9 bases outside the gene matches. The CDR3 has 14 amino acids. Here the CDR3 reads CASSPGTAVDEQFF. The CDR3 coding sequence is TGTGCCAGCAGTCCCGGGACAGCGGTGGATGAGCAGTTCTTC.

This clone was seen a handful of times. The chain uses TRBV11-2 and TRBJ2-3; possibly TRBD1 for D (6 bases). Between the trimmed V and J ends, which lost 5 bases and 2 bases, there was a span of 20 bases. Germline loops: CDR1 SGHAT, CDR2 FQNNGV. The CDR3 totals 17 residues. The CDR3, as DNA: TGTGCCAGCAGCCGCGACGCTCAGGGGAGACCCACAGATACGCAGTATTTT. Its translation is CASSRDAQGRPTDTQYF.

The rearrangement joins TRBV2 to TRBJ2-7; D may be TRBD1 (5 bases). V lost 7 bases and J 1 base, leaving 14 bases between the germline ends. Germline CDR1 reads SNHLY; CDR2 reads FYNNEI. This CDR3 is built from 14 residues. The CDR3 protein is CASTRAATSYEQYF. The CDR3, as DNA: TGTGCCAGCACCAGGGCTGCTACTTCCTACGAGCAGTACTTC.